A single sample gave rise to the 29 T cell receptor beta chains below, sequenced in a study of cytomegalovirus exposure and HLA in healthy donors. PCR involved 60 Vbeta and 13 Jbeta primers. TCRdb's copy holds only in-frame clones and misses some; the assay was immunoSEQ multiplex PCR. Seen here are 90,000 to 110,000 clones, around 75% observed once, and the top ten hold roughly 1.3%. Sequencing was performed on PBMCs. These receptors were taken from a middle-aged man in good health and CMV-seronegative.

CDR3 bases: TGTGCCAGCAGTTTTGCGGGACAGGGTGTCTACGAGCAGTACTTC. Its translation: CASSFAGQGVYEQYF. The chain links TRBV27 to TRBJ2-7, with 9 bases identical to TRBD1. The V gene end was trimmed by 3 bases and the J gene end by 3 bases; junction bases not matched to a gene: 6. CDR1 and CDR2 from the germline V gene are MNHEY and SMNVEV (reference sequence). The CDR3 sequence is 15 residues long.

The chain is built from TRBV2 and TRBJ1-6; 7 bases match TRBD1. The CDR3 totals 14 residues. Trimming removed 6 bases from V and 5 bases from J; junction bases left unmatched: 4. CDR1 is SNHLY, CDR2 FYNNEI, per germline. This CDR3 is CASSPGTDNSPLHF. The CDR3 region has the DNA TGTGCCAGCAGCCCCGGGACAGATAATTCACCCCTCCACTTT.

This clone was seen more than once but under ten times. The chain recombines TRBV21-1 with TRBJ2-7; the tabulated D call, TRBD2, remains unverified against the DNA. TRBV21-1 is a pseudogene locus. The CDR3 runs to 11 residues. CDR3 loop: CASTKRYEQYF. The CDR3 DNA is TGTGCCAGCACCAAACGGTACGAGCAGTACTTC.

J is TRBJ2-7 and V is TRBV6-1; tentative D call: TRBD2 (6 bases). Germline CDR1 MNHNS, CDR2 SASEGT. The V end was cut by 6 bases, the J end by 3 bases, with 15 bases between. This CDR3 contains 14 residues. CDR3 DNA sequence: TGTGCCAGCAGCCGGGACTTCTGGAACTACGAGCAGTACTTC. Encoded protein: CASSRDFWNYEQYF.

The chain carries TRBV7-6 and TRBJ2-3, with TRBD1 identical over 9 bases. Trimming at V came to 3 bases and at J to 4 bases, leaving 5 bases not matched to a gene. Germline V gene lookup returns CDR1 SGHVS and CDR2 FNYEAQ. This CDR3 has 15 residues. The CDR3, as DNA: TGTGCCAGCAGCTTGGACACAGGGGGCCCAGATACGCAGTATTTT. Translating it yields CASSLDTGGPDTQYF.

This CDR3 reads CASSLSTPETQYF. In DNA form, the CDR3 reads TGTGCCAGCAGCTTGTCTACTCCAGAGACCCAGTACTTC. The genes are TRBV5-6 and TRBJ2-5, with unresolved D. Looked up from germline, CDR1 is SGHDT and CDR2 is YYEEEE. V shed 1 base and J shed 4 bases, with 8 bases lying between them. This CDR3 contains 13 residues.

This clone was counted a few times. The genes are TRBV5-6 and TRBJ2-1; unclear D gene. The CDR3 totals 11 residues. V lost 5 bases and J lost 3, with 3 bases in between. Germline V gene sequence: CDR1 SGHDT, CDR2 YYEEEE. CDR3 residues: CASSLYNEQFF. DNA for the CDR3: TGTGCCAGCAGTCTCTACAATGAGCAGTTCTTC.

This chain links TRBV28 with TRBJ1-1, with 10 bases fitting TRBD1. The trim removed 5 bases at V and 12 bases at J, leaving 9 bases unmatched. Germline-derived CDR1 and CDR2 are MDHEN and SYDVKM. The length of the CDR3 is 13 residues. Here the CDR3 reads CASSLPGQGRSFF. The DNA of the CDR3 is TGTGCCAGCAGTCTCCCGGGACAGGGGAGGTCTTTCTTT.

The J gene is TRBJ2-7, the V gene TRBV14; D is unclear. The V and J ends lost 0 bases and 2 bases respectively, with 11 bases between them. The germline V gene encodes CDR1 SGHDN and CDR2 FVKESK. The CDR3 extends over 15 amino acids. DNA for the CDR3: TGTGCCAGCAGCCAAGATCTGGCGGCTACCTACGAGCAGTACTTC. Translated: CASSQDLAATYEQYF.

The chain uses TRBV28 and TRBJ2-7, with TRBD2 identical over 7 bases. V shed 1 base and J 3 bases; nucleotides not matched to a gene: 3. The germline V gene has CDR1 MDHEN and CDR2 SYDVKM. This CDR3 is 14 amino acids long. CDR3 amino acids: CASSLSLADYEQYF. The CDR3 DNA is TGTGCCAGCAGTTTATCCCTAGCGGACTACGAGCAGTACTTC.

This rearrangement joins TRBV7-2 to TRBJ2-3, with TRBD1 matching 7 bases. This CDR3 has 12 residues. From germline, CDR1 is SGHTA and CDR2 FQGNSA. After removal of 4 bases from V and 8 bases from J, the junction contained 3 bases not matched to a gene. The CDR3, as DNA: TGTGCCAGCAGCTGGGGACAGCCTACGCAGTATTTT. This codes for CASSWGQPTQYF.

The chain joins TRBV6-5 to TRBJ1-3; 8 bases map to TRBD1. V gave up 0 bases and J gave up 4 bases; unmatched junction bases: 5. CDR3 length: 16 residues. Germline V gene data show CDR1 as MNHEY and CDR2 as SVGAGI. CDR3 in DNA: TGTGCCAGCAGTTACTCAGACAGGGGAACAGGAAACACCATATATTTT. Protein sequence: CASSYSDRGTGNTIYF.

The genes are TRBV5-5 and TRBJ2-1, with a weak D call TRBD2 (6 bases). The V gene's germline CDR1 is SGHKS and CDR2 YYEKEE (reference sequence). Trimming pared 1 base from V and 7 bases from J, leaving 12 bases between. The CDR3 is 14 residues long. As DNA, the CDR3 is TGTGCCAGCAGCTTGCTTTGGGGGGATAATGAGCAGTTCTTC. This translates into CASSLLWGDNEQFF.

Comments on this clone: The missing conserved phenylalanine or tryptophan at the end of this CDR3 makes a read error likely. The V gene is TRBV19, the J gene TRBJ2-7; 11 bases are shared with TRBD2. This CDR3 has 15 residues. Per the germline V gene, CDR1 is LNHDA and CDR2 is SQIVND (reference sequence). V shed 3 bases, J shed 3 bases, and the junction held 4 bases outside the gene matches. CDR3 residues: CASSISGRALYEQYS. The CDR3 DNA follows: TGTGCCAGTAGTATTAGCGGGAGGGCCCTCTACGAGCAGTACTCC.

This chain links TRBV27 with TRBJ1-5; TRBD1 is a possible D gene (5 bases). CDR1 and CDR2 (germline): MNHEY, SMNVEV (reference sequence). The CDR3 length is 14 residues. Trimming cost V 3 bases and J 7 bases, with 13 bases left between them. CDR3 nucleotide sequence: TGTGCCAGCAGTTTGGGAGGGGACGGCCAGCCCCAGCATTTT. Encoded protein: CASSLGGDGQPQHF.

The chain is built from TRBV19 and TRBJ1-4, with D unclear. The germline CDR1 and CDR2 sequences are LNHDA and SQIVND (reference sequence). The CDR3 is made up of 14 amino acids. The germline V and J ends were trimmed by 5 bases and 2 bases, with 9 bases remaining between them. CDR3 DNA: TGTGCCAGTAGTCCGTTCAGTACTAATGAAAAACTGTTTTTT. Translated, it gives CASSPFSTNEKLFF.

In DNA, the CDR3 is TGTGCCAGCAGTCCTACGGGAGCCTCCTACGAGCAGTACTTC. Its protein is CASSPTGASYEQYF. The chain combines TRBV7-7 with TRBJ2-7; D is perhaps TRBD2 (6 bases). The CDR3 contains 14 residues. The ends were cut back, 6 bases at V and 0 bases at J, with 12 bases in the middle. Germline V gene lookup returns CDR1 SSHAT and CDR2 FNYEAQ (reference sequence).

The chain has TRBV9 and TRBJ2-5, with 7 positions matching TRBD2. This CDR3 spans 15 amino acids. Germline V gene lookup returns CDR1 SGDLS and CDR2 YYNGEE. V lost 0 bases to trimming and J lost 4 bases; unmatched junction nucleotides: 6. The CDR3 DNA reads as TGTGCCAGCAGCGTAGTGGCGGGGGTCGGAGAGACCCAGTACTTC. Protein sequence: CASSVVAGVGETQYF. The entire variable domain, with the rest obtained from reference TRBV9 and TRBJ2-5, is as follows: DSGVTQTPKHLITATGQRVTLRCSPRSGDLSVYWYQQSLDQGLQFLIQYYNGEERAKGNILERFSAQQFPDLHSELNLSSLELGDSALYFCASSVVAGVGETQYFGPGTRLLVL.

The chain recombines TRBV10-3 with TRBJ2-7; unclear D gene. Germline values: CDR1 ENHRY, CDR2 SYGVKD. CDR3 size: 13 residues. V gave up 3 bases and J gave up 6 bases, with 12 bases separating them. In nucleotides, the CDR3 is TGTGCCATCAGTGACCTCTCGTCCGGCGAGCAGTACTTC. Its translation is CAISDLSSGEQYF.

The V gene is TRBV5-1, the J gene TRBJ1-2; D is possibly TRBD1 (6 bases). V lost 0 bases and J 8 bases, leaving 17 bases between the germline ends. Germline-derived CDR1 and CDR2 are SGHRS and YFSETQ. The CDR3 is 15 amino acids. The CDR3 reads CASSLDVGGSWGYTF. CDR3 DNA sequence: TGCGCCAGCAGCTTGGACGTAGGGGGATCTTGGGGCTACACCTTC.

The CDR3 spells CASSSSGGGLGHF. CDR3 DNA: TGTGCCAGCAGTTCTTCTGGAGGGGGCCTGGGCCACTTT. The J gene is TRBJ1-6, the V gene TRBV6-5; TRBD1 agrees at 7 bases. CDR1 and CDR2 from the germline V gene are MNHEY and SVGAGI. V lost 4 bases, J lost 18 bases, and 12 bases stayed unmatched. The CDR3 length is 13 residues.

The V gene is TRBV6-5, the J gene TRBJ1-2; the match to TRBD1 covers 10 bases. This CDR3 has 13 residues. The germline V gene has CDR1 MNHEY and CDR2 SVGAGI. V was pared by 6 bases and J by 6 bases, with 4 bases of the junction left unmatched. The CDR3 nucleotides are TGTGCCAGCAGGCGACAGGGGGCGAATGGCTACACCTTC. Its protein is CASRRQGANGYTF.

This chain connects TRBV28 to TRBJ2-5; no clear D gene. V lost 3 bases and J lost 5, with 13 bases in between. CDR1 and CDR2 from the germline V gene are MDHEN and SYDVKM. The CDR3 loop spans 14 amino acids. CDR3 nucleotide sequence: TGTGCCAGCAGTTTTGCCCCCCCGAGCGAGACCCAGTACTTC. It is translated as CASSFAPPSETQYF. The variable domain in full, completed from reference TRBV28 and TRBJ2-5, reads DVKVTQSSRYLVKRTGEKVFLECVQDMDHENMFWYRQDPGLGLRLIYFSYDVKMKEKGDIPEGYSVSREKKERFSLILESASTNQTSMYLCASSFAPPSETQYFGPGTRLLVL.

The CDR3 is CASSYSGGGSTTQYF. The CDR3 region has the DNA TGCGCCAGCAGCTATAGCGGGGGAGGATCTACGACGCAGTACTTC. The V gene is TRBV5-1, the J gene TRBJ2-7, with 9 bases fitting TRBD2. Germline lookup yields CDR1 SGHRS and CDR2 YFSETQ. This CDR3 spans 15 amino acids. Trimming cost V 3 bases and J 9 bases; bases outside gene matches: 13.

V is TRBV30 and J is TRBJ1-5, with D tentatively TRBD1 (5 bases). Germline V lookup: CDR1 GTSNPN, CDR2 SVGIG (reference sequence). The CDR3 sequence is 14 residues long. The germline V and J ends were trimmed by 4 bases and 4 bases, with 14 bases remaining between them. This CDR3 is CAWTIGQINQPQHF. The CDR3 coding sequence is TGTGCCTGGACCATAGGACAAATAAATCAGCCCCAGCATTTT. The entire variable domain, with the rest obtained from reference TRBV30 and TRBJ1-5, is as follows: SQTIHQWPATLVQPVGSPLSLECTVEGTSNPNLYWYRQAAGRGLQLLFYSVGIGQISSEVPQNLSASRPQDRQFILSSKKLLLSDSGFYLCAWTIGQINQPQHFGDGTRLSIL.

The V gene is TRBV5-4, the J gene TRBJ2-3, with TRBD2 matching over 11 bases. The CDR3 loop spans 16 amino acids. V was clipped by 4 bases and J by 1 base; unmatched bases: 5. Germline values: CDR1 SGHNT, CDR2 YYREEE (reference sequence). The CDR3 spells CASSRSSGGRTDTQYF. DNA of the CDR3: TGTGCCAGCAGCCGATCTAGCGGGGGGCGCACAGATACGCAGTATTTT.

A word on this clone: An end of the junction differs from the germline gene, which may be a read error. The chain has TRBV7-9 and TRBJ2-7; possible D gene TRBD2, 5 bases. The length of the CDR3 is 13 residues. Germline V gene lookup returns CDR1 SEHNR and CDR2 FQNEAQ (reference sequence). The chain's CDR3 is CSSSLVEGYEQYF. For the CDR3, the DNA is TGTTCCAGCAGCTTAGTAGAGGGCTACGAGCAGTACTTC.

This chain links TRBV14 with TRBJ2-7; D possibly corresponds to TRBD2 (6 bases). The V end lost 2 bases, the J end lost 3 bases, and 14 bases lay between the germline ends. The CDR3 contains 15 residues. Germline CDR1 is SGHDN and CDR2 is FVKESK. CDR3 nucleotides: TGTGCCAGCAGCCAAAGCTGGAGGGCCTTCTACGAGCAGTACTTC. Translation gives CASSQSWRAFYEQYF.

The table lists this clone with a few counts. The gene calls are TRBV30 and TRBJ1-1; D gene ambiguous. Germline lookup yields CDR1 GTSNPN and CDR2 SVGIG (reference sequence). This CDR3 spans 13 amino acids. Trimming pared 1 base from V and 5 bases from J, leaving 11 bases between. CDR3 in DNA: TGTGCCTGGAGTGAAATCGACGGGACTGAAGCTTTCTTT. Translating gives CAWSEIDGTEAFF.